This T cell receptor beta chain was sequenced in a study of blood T cell repertoires in COVID-19. For the study at large: The United States, Italy and Spain were the sources of the acute and convalescent COVID-19 samples. PBMCs, B-cell-depleted T cells, or T cells were the source of the cDNA or gDNA that made up the material.

The CDR3 length is 13 residues. The germline V gene encodes CDR1 MNHEY and CDR2 SMNVEV (reference sequence). Trimming stripped 6 bases from V and 8 bases from J, with 16 bases between. Original data processing: Amplification from reference gene primers served as the basis for estimated nucleated cell counts. The protocol was immunoSEQ multiplex PCR, while the TCRdb copy is restricted to in-frame clones and leaves out a portion. V, J and clone size derive from that table, while D and trimming were established from the DNA sequence. The sample has 200,000 to 250,000 clones; about 86% are singletons. Material: peripheral blood. The receptor was isolated from a woman between 25 and 40 years old who had recovered from COVID-19. The chain carries TRBV27 and TRBJ1-2, with D possibly TRBD1 on 6 matching bases. The CDR3 sequence is CASRPTPGVGYTF. CDR3 nucleotides: TGTGCCAGCAGGCCAACTCCAGGGGTCGGCTACACCTTC.